This record covers a single T cell receptor (beta chain). Its antigen remains unidentified. All of the isolated RNA was reverse transcribed, so expressed TCRB transcripts were sequenced. Some clones are missing from TCRdb's copy, which holds only in-frame ones; the method was immunoSEQ multiplex PCR. The table has hundreds of thousands of clones, 25% to 35% seen once; the top ten hold about 0.065%. The sample comes from a study of beta chain features in type 1 diabetes. Study-wide points: Patients showed naive, central memory and Treg TCRB repertoires that appeared more similar than those of healthy donors.

This CDR3 spans 15 amino acids. V shed 0 bases and J shed 5 bases, with 10 bases lying between them. Germline loops: CDR1 LGHNA, CDR2 YSLEER. Donors contributed one heparinised blood draw apiece, averaging about 100 mL. The sequenced material came from naive CD4+ T cells from blood. This chain connects TRBV4-3 to TRBJ2-2; perhaps TRBD2 as D (6 bases). The sequence came from a young man in good health. The CDR3 here is CASSQEWRVTGELFF. CDR3 DNA: TGCGCCAGCAGCCAAGAATGGAGGGTGACCGGGGAGCTGTTTTTT.